This T cell receptor (beta chain) emerged from a study of blood T cell repertoires in COVID-19. Study background: Spain, Italy and the United States supplied samples that represented acute and convalescent COVID-19.

Here immunoSEQ multiplex PCR was the method, and the copy in TCRdb shows in-frame clones only, minus some. The sample consists of 18,000 or so clones, around 91% of them appearing once. Sequenced input: peripheral blood. This receptor was obtained from a human donor in a cohort sampled during active COVID-19.

The CDR3 DNA follows: TGTGCCAGCAGCGAGGGGACAGGGGCCAACTATGGCTACACCTTC. Residues: CASSEGTGANYGYTF. This sequence joins TRBV5-4 and TRBJ1-2; TRBD1 aligns across 10 bases. Germline-derived CDR1 and CDR2 are SGHNT and YYREEE (reference sequence). The CDR3 has 15 residues. V shed 4 bases and J 2 bases; nucleotides not matched to a gene: 5.